Included here is one TCR beta chain sequence, with context. Unsorted PBMC DNA went through sequencing on ten immunoSEQ deep assay plates. TCRdb keeps only in-frame clones here, not all; method: immunoSEQ multiplex PCR. There are fewer than 550,000 clones in the sample; 75% to 80% occur only once, and around 13% lies in the top ten. This sample was taken from a study of shared clonotypes between healthy human individuals. Every donor was a Caucasian adult from Nashville, Tennessee. Unsorted samples used about 90 million PBMCs for genomic DNA. Trimming took off 5 bases at V and 3 bases at J, with 14 bases between the two ends. The CDR3 consists of 14 residues. CDR1 is SEHNR and CDR2 is FQNEAQ in the germline V gene (reference sequence).

The sequence was obtained from a woman aged 40 to 55 in good health. Some clones in this sample may be carry-over from other donors' samples. This chain uses TRBV7-9 with TRBJ2-7; D not resolved. The specimen was PBMCs. The CDR3 sequence: CASSKPTDRYEQYF. The CDR3, as DNA: TGTGCCAGCAGCAAGCCGACGGACCGCTACGAGCAGTACTTC. Filled out from reference TRBV7-9 and TRBJ2-7, the complete variable domain reads DTGVSQNPRHKITKRGQNVTFRCDPISEHNRLYWYRQTLGQGPEFLTYFQNEAQLEKSRLLSDRFSAERPKGSFSTLEIQRTEQGDSAMYLCASSKPTDRYEQYFGPGTRLTVT.